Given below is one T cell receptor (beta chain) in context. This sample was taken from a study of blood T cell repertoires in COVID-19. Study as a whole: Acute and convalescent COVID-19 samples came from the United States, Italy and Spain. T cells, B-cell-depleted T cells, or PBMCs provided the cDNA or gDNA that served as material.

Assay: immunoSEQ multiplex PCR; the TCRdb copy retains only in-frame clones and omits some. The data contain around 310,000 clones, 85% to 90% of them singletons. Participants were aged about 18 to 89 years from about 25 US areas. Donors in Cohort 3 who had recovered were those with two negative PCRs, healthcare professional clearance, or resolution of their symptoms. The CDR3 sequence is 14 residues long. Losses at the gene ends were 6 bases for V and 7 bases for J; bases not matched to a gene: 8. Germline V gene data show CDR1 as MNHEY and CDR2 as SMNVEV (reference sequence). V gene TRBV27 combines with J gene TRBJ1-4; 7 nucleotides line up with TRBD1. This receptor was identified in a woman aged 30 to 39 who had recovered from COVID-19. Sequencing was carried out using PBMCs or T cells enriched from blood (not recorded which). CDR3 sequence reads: CASSRNRDSEKLFF. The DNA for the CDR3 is TGTGCCAGCAGCCGAAACCGGGACAGTGAAAAACTGTTTTTT.